The clone carrying this T cell receptor (beta chain) was observed a handful of times. The CDR3 loop spans 15 amino acids. CDR1 and CDR2 (germline): SGHTS, YDEGEE. Germline trimming cut 4 bases from V and 0 bases from J; bases unmatched to any gene: 5. Per the original methods: Amplifying reference gene primers gave estimates of nucleated cell counts. This table comes from immunoSEQ multiplex PCR, and its TCRdb copy is limited to in-frame clones, with some not included. Clone size and V and J calls were adopted from that table, with D and trimming inferred from the DNA. The data show over 150,000 clones, around four fifths seen once. The source of the sample is a study of blood T cell repertoires in COVID-19. Turning to the study itself: Italy, Spain and the United States were the sources of the convalescent and acute COVID-19 samples. In each case, the material was cDNA or gDNA derived from T cells, B-cell-depleted T cells, or PBMCs.

This sequence joins TRBV5-8 and TRBJ2-3; TRBD2 matches at 7 bases. Material for sequencing was peripheral blood. The TCR originated in a man aged 70-80 years with acute or convalescent COVID-19. CDR3 bases: TGTGCCAGCAGCGGGCGACTAGCTAGCACAGATACGCAGTATTTT. Translated, it gives CASSGRLASTDTQYF. The entire variable domain, with the rest obtained from reference TRBV5-8 and TRBJ2-3, is as follows: EAGVTQSPTHLIKTRGQQATLRCSPISGHTSVYWYQQALGLGLQFLLWYDEGEERNRGNFPPRFSGRQFPNYSSELNVNALELEDSALYLCASSGRLASTDTQYFGPGTRLTVL.